This T cell receptor delta chain stems from a study of γδ T cells in repeated Plasmodium falciparum infection (dated by TCRdb to the early 2020s). At the level of the whole study: Malian children exposed to intense seasonal malaria transmission were enrolled in the natural-infection arm and compared with Australian children matched for age and gender. Four controlled human malaria infections were administered to several malaria-naive U.S. adults over about 630 days by bites from P. falciparum NF54-infected Anopheles stephensi mosquitoes. Malian gammadelta TCR repertoires were analysed cross-sectionally in periods with no transmission and longitudinally across episodes of acute febrile malaria. In the study, the shaping of the human gammadelta T cell repertoire by repeated Plasmodium falciparum infection was examined using natural infection in Mali and controlled human malaria infection. Controlled-infection subjects were sampled at baseline, immediately before selected infections, and 21 days after each infection. Broad study findings and their caveats: Generalizability was limited because the Malian cohort came from a small rural village made up predominantly of one ethnic group. Repeated controlled infections appeared to drive waves of new clonotype selection in Vdelta2-negative, largely Vdelta1+, gammadelta TCR repertoires. A highly stable polyclonal repertoire over time and infection, with many inter-individual overlapping TCRgamma sequences, was shown by Vgamma9/Vdelta2+ TCR repertoires. Because the controlled-infection cohort was small, analysis of inter-individual variability in gammadelta T cell responses was limited. Compared with the repertoires of Australian children, the Vdelta2-negative gammadelta TCR repertoires of Malian children appeared more clonally expanded, less diverse and less shared.

Note on this clone: Its antigen remains undetermined. This DNA's translation differs at residue 14 from TCRdb's protein, which comes from a much larger clone; a read error is likely, and the protein shown is translated from the DNA.

Vgamma9/Vdelta2+ and Vdelta2-negative gammadelta T cell populations were flow-sorted from peripheral blood mononuclear cells for bulk TCR repertoire analysis. Taken from cysteine to phenylalanine, the CDR3 has 17 residues. Solely the CDR3 DNA is kept, with 51 bases framed from the first base. As encoded in the germline V gene (reference sequence), CDR1 is TVYSNPD while CDR2 is GDNSRS. The library was obtained by multiplex PCR. Data came from an Illumina MiSeq. From each sorted gammadelta T cell sample, both TCR gamma (TRG) and TCR delta (TRD) chains were sequenced. As for the authors' bioinformatics: The repertoire analyses drew on clonotype tree plots, the accumulated frequency of the top 20 clonotypes, and diversity index (DI) and D75 metrics. Public reads were reanalyzed in TCRdb with CATT, and rows carrying the same DNA were merged afterwards. The V and J calls follow TCRdb's processing rather than the paper's. The sample table shows 50,000 to 55,000 delta-chain clones, and roughly 1.9% are seen once. The top ten clonotypes cover less than 30% of the sample.

Sequencing input: gamma-delta T cells from blood. This chain is built from TRDV3 and TRDJ1, with 7 bases matching TRDD3. This TCR was sampled from a pool of human donors (malaria-infected and uninfected, not separated). The encoded CDR3 is CASSELGGYPYTDELIF. The DNA sequence follows: TGTGCCTCGTCGGAGCTGGGGGGTTACCCTTACACCGATGAACTCATCTTT.